The TCR beta chain described here comes from a study of read filtering for tumor transcriptome and immune sequencing. V was cut by 5 bases and J by 3 bases, with 16 bases left in between. Germline values: CDR1 MNHEY, CDR2 SMNVEV (reference sequence). This CDR3 comprises 15 residues. This clonotype was recorded at least ten times. Molecular barcoded adaptors covering alpha/delta and beta/gamma chains were used on approximately 400 ng RNA. TCRdb passed the reads through MiXCR, listing each CDR3 protein once. The sample records 40,000 to 50,000 distinct CDR3 sequences, 15% to 20% being singletons. The sequencing sample was made of a population of CD138-negative cells sorted from bone marrow. V is TRBV27 and J is TRBJ1-2, with D unresolved. The sequence was collected from a donor at least 40 years old with multiple myeloma. As DNA, the CDR3 is TGTGCCAGCAGTGGTGTTTCGTCGGGCGACTATGGCTACACCTTC. Protein: CASSGVSSGDYGYTF.